This record looks at one T cell receptor beta chain sequence and its context. Its antigen is unknown. Purified naive CD4+ T cells were depleted of CD25+ Tregs. Study findings and constraints: The larger-cohort validation was restricted to a single TCR beta V-J rearrangement rather than whole repertoires.

The CDR3 consists of 13 residues. V shed 5 bases and J shed 5 bases, with 13 bases lying between them. Germline values: CDR1 SGHRS, CDR2 YFSETQ. After constant-region reverse-primer amplification, full-length variable regions underwent semi-nested PCR with Nested Universal Primer A. In TCRdb, the 5' RACE reads were re-called with MiXCR into one record per CDR3 protein. The sample gives about 6,000 distinct CDR3 sequences, nearly 60% of which show up once; around 10% is in the top ten. The chain uses TRBV5-1 and TRBJ2-5, with a weak D call TRBD2 (5 bases). This receptor was obtained from a female donor with breast cancer. The sample was naive CD4+ T cells sorted from blood. Subset denoted: naive CD4+ T cells, CD4+CD45RA+CD25-. The CDR3 sequence: CASSRGKQETQYF. The CDR3 DNA sequence: TGCGCCAGCAGTAGAGGGAAACAGGAGACCCAGTACTTC.